This passage covers 17 T cell receptor beta chains from one sample sequenced in a study of T-cell memory formation after mild COVID-19. TCRdb itself ran the 5' RACE reads through MiXCR, one entry per CDR3 protein. The table records approximately 290,000 distinct CDR3 sequences, 7% to 10% of them present only once. The specimen sequenced was PBMCs or a T cell subset sorted from them (not recorded which). These receptors all stem from a young man who had mild COVID-19 (a few samples of this study predate the infection). Cell type and time point are not known.

This chain connects TRBV7-2 to TRBJ1-5; D is perhaps TRBD1 (5 bases). CDR3 length: 14 amino acids. Germline CDR1 and CDR2: SGHTA and FQGNSA. V was pared by 1 base and J by 9 bases, with 13 bases between. CDR3 region: CASSLEAADRPQHF. The CDR3 region has the DNA TGTGCCAGCAGCTTAGAGGCGGCCGACAGGCCCCAGCATTTT.

Only a few counts were recorded for this clonotype. The rearrangement links TRBV3-1 to TRBJ1-5; D gene uncertain. Looked up from germline, CDR1 is LGHDT and CDR2 is YNNKEL (reference sequence). This CDR3 is built from 15 residues. V was shortened by 0 bases and J by 0 bases, with 6 bases between the two germline ends. The CDR3 region is CASSQEGFSNQPQHF. In nucleotides, the CDR3 is TGTGCCAGCAGCCAAGAGGGGTTTAGCAATCAGCCCCAGCATTTT.

This clonotype was recorded a few times. The chain combines TRBV6-5 with TRBJ1-1; D gene ambiguous. This CDR3 has 12 amino acids. V was shortened by 0 bases and J by 7 bases, with 6 bases between the two germline ends. Germline V CDR1 and CDR2: MNHEY, SVGAGI. CDR3 region: CASSYSWGEAFF. The CDR3 DNA is TGTGCCAGCAGTTACTCGTGGGGTGAAGCTTTCTTT.

This clonotype was counted a few times. V is TRBV20-1 and J is TRBJ2-3; 8 nucleotides match TRBD2. The CDR3 consists of 14 residues. Germline CDR1 is DFQATT and CDR2 is SNEGSKA (reference sequence). V lost 3 bases to trimming and J lost 3 bases; unmatched junction nucleotides: 5. The CDR3 nucleotides are TGCAGTGCTAGTATAGGACTAGCAACAGATACGCAGTATTTT. It translates to CSASIGLATDTQYF.

The table lists this clonotype with many counts. This chain links TRBV4-1 with TRBJ1-1; D remains ambiguous. V was cut by 6 bases and J by 1 base, with 12 bases left in between. Germline CDR1 is MGHRA and CDR2 is YSYEKL. The CDR3 has 14 residues. DNA of the CDR3: TGCGCCAGCAGGCCAATCGGCAGGAACACTGAAGCTTTCTTT. Its protein product is CASRPIGRNTEAFF.

This clonotype appeared a few times. The rearrangement joins TRBV15 to TRBJ2-2, with 10 positions matching TRBD1. CDR1 LNHNV and CDR2 YYDKDF come from the germline V gene (reference sequence). The V gene end was trimmed by 8 bases and the J gene end by 6 bases; junction bases not matched to a gene: 12. The length of the CDR3 is 16 residues. The DNA of the CDR3 is TGTGCCACCGACCCGATGGGACAGGGGACCTCCGGGGAGCTGTTTTTT. Encoded protein: CATDPMGQGTSGELFF.

The sample holds a few counts of this clonotype. The chain carries TRBV27 and TRBJ2-2; 9 bases are shared with TRBD1. The CDR3 is 15 residues long. The V and J ends lost 5 bases and 6 bases, in that order; junction bases with no gene match: 7. Germline CDR1 reads MNHEY; CDR2 reads SMNVEV (reference sequence). DNA for the CDR3: TGTGCCAGCAGTATAGGGACAGGGAGGGCCGGGGAGCTGTTTTTT. This translates into CASSIGTGRAGELFF.

The gene calls are TRBV24-1 and TRBJ2-3; TRBD1 matches at 10 bases. Germline V gives CDR1 KGHDR, CDR2 SFDVKD. CDR3 length: 17 amino acids. The ends lost 2 bases at V and 2 bases at J; junction bases unmatched: 6. The chain's CDR3 is CATSDSGTGANTDTQYF. The CDR3 nucleotides are TGTGCCACCAGTGATTCCGGGACAGGGGCTAACACAGATACGCAGTATTTT.

The chain links TRBV27 to TRBJ1-1; 7 nucleotides match TRBD1. Germline lookup yields CDR1 MNHEY and CDR2 SMNVEV (reference sequence). Trimming removed 0 bases from V and 6 bases from J; junction bases left unmatched: 4. This CDR3 has 14 amino acids. DNA for the CDR3: TGTGCCAGCAGTTTATCCACAGGGGCTCCTGAAGCTTTCTTT. Translated: CASSLSTGAPEAFF.

Ten or more counts support this clonotype. The chain carries TRBV19 and TRBJ2-2, with D uncertain. Germline V CDR1 and CDR2: LNHDA, SQIVND (reference sequence). The CDR3 is 13 residues long. The germline V and J ends were trimmed by 11 bases and 0 bases, with 10 bases remaining between them. The CDR3 region is CAHADANTGELFF. The CDR3 bases are TGTGCCCACGCAGATGCGAACACCGGGGAGCTGTTTTTT. Filled out from reference TRBV19 and TRBJ2-2, the complete variable domain reads DGGITQSPKYLFRKEGQNVTLSCEQNLNHDAMYWYRQDPGQGLRLIYYSQIVNDFQKGDIAEGYSVSREKKESFPLTVTSAQKNPTAFYLCAHADANTGELFFGEGSRLTVL.

V gene TRBV12-3 or TRBV12-4 combines with J gene TRBJ2-1; TRBD2 is a possible D gene (5 bases). The CDR3 has 15 residues. Trimming left V 4 bases short and J 6 bases short, with 16 bases between. CDR3 loop: CASSSPSKKVNEQFF. CDR3 bases: TGTGCCAGCAGTTCACCTAGCAAAAAGGTCAATGAGCAGTTCTTC.

This clonotype was detected a few times. The chain joins TRBV27 to TRBJ2-1, with D uncertain. V lost 6 bases, J lost 0 bases, and 6 bases lay in between. The CDR3 totals 13 residues. Germline V gives CDR1 MNHEY, CDR2 SMNVEV (reference sequence). The CDR3, as DNA: TGTGCCAGCAGCAAACGCTCCTACAATGAGCAGTTCTTC. Its translation is CASSKRSYNEQFF.

In this sample, this clonotype turned up many times. The chain has TRBV12-3 or TRBV12-4 and TRBJ1-1; 9 bases fit TRBD1. With 5 bases clipped from V and 7 bases from J, the junction kept 8 bases outside the gene matches. The length of the CDR3 is 14 residues. CDR3 sequence reads: CASSPIRTGVEAFF. CDR3 DNA: TGTGCCAGCAGTCCCATACGGACAGGGGTTGAAGCTTTCTTT.

This clonotype was recorded many times. This chain connects TRBV4-1 to TRBJ1-6; D is unclear. CDR3 length: 12 amino acids. Germline V gives CDR1 MGHRA, CDR2 YSYEKL. V dropped 0 bases and J dropped 10 bases, with 4 bases sitting between them. This chain's CDR3 is CASSQDTSPLHF. The CDR3 DNA reads as TGCGCCAGCAGCCAAGACACCTCACCCCTCCACTTT.

This clonotype has only a few counts. The chain links TRBV7-2 to TRBJ1-2; D gene uncertain. The germline CDR1 and CDR2 sequences are SGHTA and FQGNSA. The CDR3 has 15 residues. Trimming took 1 base from V and 4 from J, leaving 13 bases between them. This CDR3 is CASSLVYDGLYGYTF. The CDR3 region has the DNA TGTGCCAGCAGCTTAGTTTATGACGGACTCTATGGCTACACCTTC.

The rearrangement uses TRBV20-1 and TRBJ1-1; 8 nucleotides align to TRBD1. Trimming at V came to 1 base and at J to 1 base, leaving 8 bases not matched to a gene. This CDR3 spans 16 amino acids. Germline CDR1 is DFQATT and CDR2 is SNEGSKA (reference sequence). The CDR3 bases are TGCAGTGCTAGAGGCTTCCCAGGGACAGGGAACACTGAAGCTTTCTTT. It specifies CSARGFPGTGNTEAFF.

The chain uses TRBV19 and TRBJ1-5; D gene ambiguous. The CDR3 has 12 amino acids. From germline, CDR1 is LNHDA and CDR2 SQIVND (reference sequence). Trimming took 3 bases from V and 7 from J, leaving 7 bases between them. The CDR3 nucleotides are TGTGCCAGTAGTATCCTTGGGCAGCCCCAGCATTTT. Translating gives CASSILGQPQHF.